One T cell receptor beta chain is described in this entry. The antigen is undetermined. These data originate in a study of shared clonotypes between healthy human individuals. Whole-study findings and limits: Memory subsets had estimated richness that was generally smaller than that of naive subsets. Clonotype sharing across a few donors was observed for 4% to 5.5% of naive CD4 clonotypes.

Template for every sorted-subset replicate PCR totaled 150 to 250 ng DNA, around 33,000 T cell genomes. As processed by the authors: Without quality scores, immunoSEQ junctional reads could not be filtered like full-length reads. Using immunoSEQ multiplex PCR, the repertoire was profiled, and TCRdb retains in-frame clones only, with some absent. V and J calls and clone size come straight from that table; D and trimming were deduced from the DNA. The repertoire holds 2 million to 2.5 million clones, with 85% to 95% as singletons. The CDR3 spans 14 residues. V lost 8 bases to trimming and J lost 4 bases, with 18 bases between them. Germline CDR1 MNHEY, CDR2 SVGAGI.

The sequencing input was naive CD4+ T cells from PBMCs. Subset defined: CD45RA+ positively selected. This TCR was sampled from a man aged 18 to 30 in good health. Some clones in this sample may be carry-over from other donors' samples. The chain carries TRBV6-5 and TRBJ2-7; TRBD1 might be the D (6 bases). CDR3 sequence (DNA): TGTGCCAGCGGCCGGGACAATGTCTTTTACGAGCAGTACTTC. This sequence encodes CASGRDNVFYEQYF.